In this sample, the clone carrying this T cell receptor beta chain turned up a few times. Its cognate antigen is unknown. These data are taken from a study of identical twins. V lost 3 bases to trimming and J lost 3 bases, with 12 bases between them. The germline V gene has CDR1 DFQATT and CDR2 SNEGSKA (reference sequence). The CDR3 has 13 amino acids. With template switching, a universal primer site was added, and the cDNA carried unique molecular identifiers. TCRdb analysed the 5' RACE reads with MiXCR anew, one entry per CDR3 protein. The sample yields 250,000 to 300,000 distinct CDR3 sequences, about 8% seen once. Broader study findings: The more abundant beta clonotypes in cord blood had fewer insertions, and memory repertoires did not show this. There was an excess of low generation probability in the out-of-frame alpha sequences that twins shared.

These data were also reused for a study on yellow fever vaccine responses in identical twins.

This sequence joins TRBV20-1 and TRBJ2-7; a weak D match, TRBD2 (6 bases). The source is a young woman in good health. Sequences were obtained from CD8+ T cells sorted from blood. The CDR3 bases are TGCAGTGCTAGTCAGGGACTCGTCTACGAGCAGTACTTC. It encodes CSASQGLVYEQYF.